These T cell receptor beta chains were read from a single sample in a study of immune cell composition in non-small cell lung cancer. Generated by immunoSEQ multiplex PCR, the TCRdb table keeps only in-frame clones and is missing some. The table includes about 1,900 clones, 74% detected once. Sequenced input: lung tumor tissue. These receptors originate from a human donor with non-small cell lung cancer. The CDR3 runs from the conserved cysteine through the conserved F or W. The D gene is left open where the match is weak. For some rows the clone size is stated as once, few or many, or as a class when expanded; others skip it.

J: TRBJ1-2; size: few; V: TRBV7-8; D: -; CDR3: CASGVGEANYGYTF; DNA: TGTGCCAGCGGAGTAGGGGAAGCTAACTATGGCTACACCTTC
J: TRBJ1-1; size: -; V: TRBV30; D: -; CDR3: CAWSVDGDTEAFF; DNA: TGTGCCTGGAGTGTGGACGGGGACACTGAAGCTTTCTTT
J: TRBJ1-2; size: -; V: TRBV7-9; D: -; CDR3: CASSLGSYGYTF; DNA: TGTGCCAGCAGCCTCGGGAGTTACGGCTACACCTTC
J: TRBJ1-1; size: -; V: TRBV15; D: -; CDR3: CATYIAGLNTEAFF; DNA: TGTGCCACCTATATCGCAGGTCTGAACACTGAAGCTTTCTTT
J: TRBJ1-2; size: -; V: TRBV5-6; D: TRBD1; CDR3: CASSLAGQGVGYTF; DNA: TGTGCCAGCAGCTTGGCCGGACAGGGGGTAGGCTACACCTTC
J: TRBJ2-5; size: once; V: TRBV5-1; D: TRBD2; CDR3: CASKAALAGGQETQYF; DNA: TGCGCCAGCAAGGCAGCCTTAGCGGGGGGGCAAGAGACCCAGTACTTC
J: TRBJ2-5; size: -; V: TRBV5-1; D: -; CDR3: CASSLSGTLQETQYF; DNA: TGCGCCAGCAGCTTGAGTGGGACATTACAAGAGACCCAGTACTTC
J: TRBJ2-7; size: -; V: TRBV18; D: TRBD1; CDR3: CASSPGQGTPYEQYF; DNA: TGTGCCAGCTCACCGGGACAGGGGACCCCCTACGAGCAGTACTTC
J: TRBJ2-1; size: few; V: TRBV19; D: -; CDR3: CASSVSLADEQFF; DNA: TGTGCCAGTAGTGTTTCACTAGCCGATGAGCAGTTCTTC
J: TRBJ2-7; size: -; V: TRBV6-5; D: TRBD1; CDR3: CASSFGQGAWEQYF; DNA: TGTGCCAGCAGTTTCGGACAGGGGGCTTGGGAGCAGTACTTC
J: TRBJ1-2; size: -; V: TRBV9; D: -; CDR3: CASSVDRDYGYTF; DNA: TGTGCCAGCAGCGTAGATAGAGACTATGGCTACACCTTC
J: TRBJ2-1; size: -; V: TRBV9; D: -; CDR3: CASSGEGGEGFDEQFF; DNA: TGTGCCAGCAGCGGAGAGGGGGGGGAGGGCTTCGATGAGCAGTTCTTC
J: TRBJ1-1; size: -; V: TRBV7-9; D: -; CDR3: CASSLQQSNTEAFF; DNA: TGTGCCAGCAGCTTACAACAATCGAACACTGAAGCTTTCTTT
J: TRBJ1-2; size: -; V: TRBV7-9; D: -; CDR3: CASRDSANYGYTF; DNA: TGTGCCAGCAGGGACAGCGCTAACTATGGCTACACCTTC
J: TRBJ1-5; size: -; V: TRBV27; D: -; CDR3: CASSPTETGLNQPQHF; DNA: TGTGCCAGCAGTCCCACCGAGACGGGTCTCAATCAGCCCCAGCATTTT